Shown below are 17 T cell receptor beta chains from a single sample sequenced in a study of cytomegalovirus exposure and HLA in healthy donors (dated by TCRdb to the late 2010s). The library was generated by the immunoSEQ multiplex PCR assay. TCRdb took this table from immuneACCESS and kept in-frame rearrangements with V and J called. Such tables lack part of the clones; where checked against another copy, unresolved V genes explain under half of the gap, and the rest is unexplained. For this sample there are 200,000 to 250,000 clones; less than 90% appear just once. About 6% of the sample is in the top ten clones. Sequencing input: PBMCs. The receptors were gathered from a woman aged 18-29 years in good health and CMV-seronegative.

This chain joins TRBV5-6 and TRBJ1-5; D possibly corresponds to TRBD1 (6 bases). The germline gives CDR1 SGHDT, CDR2 YYEEEE. CDR3 length: 15 amino acids. Trimming took 0 bases from V and 7 from J, leaving 14 bases between them. CDR3 in amino acids: CASSLEGGGNQPQHF. The CDR3 region has the DNA TGTGCCAGCAGCTTGGAAGGGGGGGGTAACCAGCCCCAGCATTTT.

The genes are TRBV11-2 and TRBJ1-4; possible D gene TRBD1, 5 bases. Trimming shortened V by 6 bases and J by 6 bases, and 14 bases separated the two germline ends. This CDR3 has 14 residues. The V gene's germline CDR1 is SGHAT and CDR2 FQNNGV. Here the CDR3 reads CASRRQSVDEKLFF. The CDR3 DNA reads TGTGCCAGCAGGAGACAGTCAGTGGATGAAAAACTGTTTTTT.

The chain recombines TRBV4-1 with TRBJ2-2; the match to TRBD2 covers 11 bases. V dropped 4 bases and J dropped 4; count of bases not matched to a gene: 5. The CDR3 sequence is 16 residues long. Germline-derived CDR1 and CDR2 are MGHRA and YSYEKL. The CDR3 bases are TGCGCCAGCAGCCGAACGGGACTAGCGGTCACCGGGGAGCTGTTTTTT. It specifies CASSRTGLAVTGELFF.

The genes are TRBV29-1 and TRBJ1-1; D is uncertain. The V end was cut by 8 bases, the J end by 1 base, with 11 bases between. This CDR3 has 12 residues. Germline CDR1 SQVTM, CDR2 ANQGSEA. Here the CDR3 DNA reads TGCAGCCTGGGTAGTGGGAACACTGAAGCTTTCTTT. It encodes CSLGSGNTEAFF.

The V gene is TRBV19, the J gene TRBJ1-5; TRBD1 aligns across 11 bases. The CDR3 contains 17 residues. Per germline, CDR1 LNHDA and CDR2 SQIVND (reference sequence). The V and J ends lost 7 bases and 7 bases, in that order; junction bases with no gene match: 15. CDR3 sequence (DNA): TGTGCCAGTAAACCCGCACCGGACAGGGGGCGCGGACAGCCCCAGCATTTT. The encoded protein is CASKPAPDRGRGQPQHF.

This clone was detected only a few times. The chain employs TRBV19 and TRBJ1-6, with no clear D. The CDR3 contains 16 residues. Trimming took off 5 bases at V and 2 bases at J, with 13 bases between the two ends. The germline V gene has CDR1 LNHDA and CDR2 SQIVND (reference sequence). This CDR3 reads CASSPRGETYNSPLHF. As DNA, the CDR3 is TGTGCCAGTAGTCCTCGTGGAGAGACCTATAATTCACCCCTCCACTTT.

The chain links TRBV27 to TRBJ2-2; D possibly uses TRBD1 or TRBD2 (5 bases each). CDR1 MNHEY and CDR2 SMNVEV come from the germline V gene (reference sequence). V was clipped by 10 bases and J by 2 bases, with 11 bases between them. The CDR3 length is 13 residues. Here the CDR3 reads CANRDGNTGELFF. Here the CDR3 DNA reads TGTGCCAACCGGGACGGCAACACCGGGGAGCTGTTTTTT.

The J gene is TRBJ2-1, the V gene TRBV27; D is ambiguous. V was cut by 3 bases and J by 4 bases, with 13 bases left in between. Per germline, CDR1 MNHEY and CDR2 SMNVEV (reference sequence). The CDR3 totals 15 residues. This CDR3 reads CASSFSIPLYNEQFF. The DNA of the CDR3 is TGTGCCAGCAGTTTTAGTATACCGCTTTACAATGAGCAGTTCTTC.

The chain is built from TRBV6-5 and TRBJ2-2; D is uncertain. Trimming pared 0 bases from V and 0 bases from J, leaving 8 bases between. Germline CDR1 reads MNHEY; CDR2 reads SVGAGI. The CDR3 is 16 residues long. The CDR3: CASSYSVPTNTGELFF. CDR3 DNA: TGTGCCAGCAGTTACTCCGTTCCGACGAACACCGGGGAGCTGTTTTTT.

The chain employs TRBV2 and TRBJ2-5; 7 bases are shared with TRBD1. Germline CDR1 and CDR2: SNHLY and FYNNEI. V gave up 7 bases and J gave up 4 bases; unmatched junction bases: 0. The CDR3 runs to 11 residues. CDR3 residues: CASTGGETQYF. CDR3 nucleotides: TGTGCCAGCACAGGGGGAGAGACCCAGTACTTC.

J is TRBJ2-7 and V is TRBV5-1; 9 bases fit TRBD2. CDR3 length: 16 residues. Germline CDR1 reads SGHRS; CDR2 reads YFSETQ. Trimming removed 2 bases from V and 0 bases from J; junction bases left unmatched: 6. The CDR3 DNA sequence: TGCGCCAGCAGCTTCGGAACTAGCGGGTTCTCCTACGAGCAGTACTTC. Its translation: CASSFGTSGFSYEQYF.

The V call is TRBV19, the J call TRBJ1-2; D remains unclear. Germline V gene lookup returns CDR1 LNHDA and CDR2 SQIVND (reference sequence). The length of the CDR3 is 13 residues. Trimming took off 4 bases at V and 7 bases at J, with 13 bases between the two ends. The CDR3 region is CASSNGLASGYTF. DNA for the CDR3: TGTGCCAGTAGTAATGGGCTGGCGAGTGGCTACACCTTC.

This chain connects TRBV6-5 to TRBJ2-5; 7 bases line up with TRBD1. The CDR3 totals 16 residues. V shed 0 bases and J 6 bases; nucleotides not matched to a gene: 10. CDR1 and CDR2 (germline): MNHEY, SVGAGI. The CDR3 is CASSYSPTGSRKTQYF. In nucleotides, the CDR3 is TGTGCCAGCAGTTACTCCCCGACAGGGAGCAGGAAGACCCAGTACTTC.

A single count supports this clone. The chain carries TRBV5-1 and TRBJ1-6; D not certain. With 0 bases removed from V and 6 bases from J, the gap between germline ends came to 10 bases. Germline V gene lookup returns CDR1 SGHRS and CDR2 YFSETQ. CDR3 length equals 15 residues. The DNA for the CDR3 is TGCGCCAGCAGCTTGGTTGGGGAGACTAATTCACCCCTCCACTTT. This codes for CASSLVGETNSPLHF.

The CDR3 sequence: CASSPAGTGYNEQFF. DNA for the CDR3: TGCGCCAGCAGCCCCGCCGGGACAGGCTACAATGAGCAGTTCTTC. The chain uses TRBV4-1 and TRBJ2-1; 8 bases agree with TRBD1. The germline V gene has CDR1 MGHRA and CDR2 YSYEKL. J lost 3 bases, V lost 4 bases, and 5 bases had no gene match. The CDR3 sequence is 15 residues long.

This chain links TRBV6-1 with TRBJ1-2; D is perhaps TRBD1 (6 bases). From germline, CDR1 is MNHNS and CDR2 SASEGT. This CDR3 contains 15 residues. With 1 base removed from V and 8 bases from J, the gap between germline ends came to 17 bases. In nucleotides, the CDR3 is TGTGCCAGCAGTGAAGGGTGGCTGGGGGGCGAAGGCTACACCTTC. Its translation: CASSEGWLGGEGYTF.

The V and J genes are TRBV4-1 and TRBJ2-2; D is unresolved. CDR1 is MGHRA, CDR2 YSYEKL, per germline. V was trimmed by 4 bases and J by 6 bases, leaving 9 bases between them. CDR3 length: 13 residues. The CDR3 DNA is TGCGCCAGCAGCCGCCGCAGCGCCGGGGAGCTGTTTTTT. This translates into CASSRRSAGELFF.